A selection of T cell receptor beta chains follows, all from one sample in a study of identical twins. TCRdb re-called the 5' RACE reads with MiXCR, one entry per CDR3 protein. The profile shows around 340,000 distinct CDR3 sequences, more than 9% of them singletons. This same sample was also taken into another study, of yellow fever vaccine responses in identical twins.

The sample comprised CD8+ T cells sorted from blood. The receptor source for this set is a woman under 30 in good health. The CDR3 runs from the conserved cysteine through the conserved F or W. Fields, in order: V gene, clone size, D gene, J gene, CDR3 length, CDR3 protein, CDR3 DNA. D genes are given only for firm matches. Rows give clone size only sometimes, using once, few, many, or a class for an expanded clone.

V gene: TRBV4-2
clone size: few
D gene: .
J gene: TRBJ2-6
CDR3 length: 16
CDR3 protein: CASSRTGSDGANVLTF
CDR3 DNA: TGTGCCAGCAGCCGAACAGGGTCGGACGGGGCCAACGTCCTGACTTTC

V gene: TRBV20-1
clone size: .
D gene: TRBD1
J gene: TRBJ2-5
CDR3 length: 17
CDR3 protein: CSASETRRDRRKETQYF
CDR3 DNA: TGCAGTGCTAGCGAAACCCGCCGGGACAGGAGGAAAGAGACCCAGTACTTC

V gene: TRBV7-6
clone size: .
D gene: .
J gene: TRBJ2-7
CDR3 length: 17
CDR3 protein: CASSASLAVGGTYEQYF
CDR3 DNA: TGTGCCAGCAGCGCGTCCTTAGCGGTTGGGGGAACCTACGAGCAGTACTTC

V gene: TRBV19
clone size: few
D gene: .
J gene: TRBJ2-7
CDR3 length: 15
CDR3 protein: CASSNHLGSSYEQYF
CDR3 DNA: TGTGCCAGTAGTAACCACCTGGGGTCATCCTACGAGCAGTACTTC

V gene: TRBV10-2
clone size: .
D gene: TRBD1
J gene: TRBJ2-1
CDR3 length: 16
CDR3 protein: CASSEFPGQVYNEQFF
CDR3 DNA: TGCGCCAGCAGTGAGTTCCCGGGACAGGTCTACAATGAGCAGTTCTTC

V gene: TRBV10-3
clone size: few
D gene: TRBD1
J gene: TRBJ1-1
CDR3 length: 15
CDR3 protein: CAISEKAGGFTEAFF
CDR3 DNA: TGTGCCATCAGTGAGAAAGCAGGGGGCTTCACTGAAGCTTTCTTT

V gene: TRBV28
clone size: few
D gene: .
J gene: TRBJ2-2
CDR3 length: 12
CDR3 protein: CASSWGNRELFF
CDR3 DNA: TGTGCCAGCAGTTGGGGGAACCGGGAGCTGTTTTTT

V gene: TRBV7-6
clone size: .
D gene: .
J gene: TRBJ2-2
CDR3 length: 16
CDR3 protein: CASSLDRVTNTGELFF
CDR3 DNA: TGTGCCAGCAGCTTAGACAGGGTGACGAACACCGGGGAGCTGTTTTTT

V gene: TRBV7-2
clone size: .
D gene: .
J gene: TRBJ2-1
CDR3 length: 14
CDR3 protein: CASSRIRGYNEQFF
CDR3 DNA: TGTGCCAGCAGCAGAATCCGGGGATACAATGAGCAGTTCTTC

V gene: TRBV12-3/TRBV12-4
clone size: many
D gene: .
J gene: TRBJ2-1
CDR3 length: 15
CDR3 protein: CASSPGTDSYNEQFF
CDR3 DNA: TGTGCCAGCAGTCCCGGGACCGACTCCTACAATGAGCAGTTCTTC

V gene: TRBV12-3/TRBV12-4
clone size: few
D gene: .
J gene: TRBJ1-4
CDR3 length: 15
CDR3 protein: CASSPLSIVGPELFF
CDR3 DNA: TGTGCCAGCAGTCCGCTCTCAATTGTGGGGCCAGAACTGTTTTTT

V gene: TRBV3-1
clone size: few
D gene: .
J gene: TRBJ1-2
CDR3 length: 15
CDR3 protein: CASSQDLGVAYGYTF
CDR3 DNA: TGTGCCAGCAGCCAAGATCTTGGAGTTGCCTATGGCTACACCTTC

V gene: TRBV5-4
clone size: few
D gene: .
J gene: TRBJ2-3
CDR3 length: 13
CDR3 protein: CASSWEITDTQYF
CDR3 DNA: TGTGCCAGCAGCTGGGAGATAACAGATACGCAGTATTTT

V gene: TRBV5-1
clone size: few
D gene: .
J gene: TRBJ2-3
CDR3 length: 16
CDR3 protein: CASSPRGNGNTDTQYF
CDR3 DNA: TGCGCCAGCAGCCCCAGGGGCAATGGAAACACAGATACGCAGTATTTT

V gene: TRBV29-1
clone size: many
D gene: TRBD2
J gene: TRBJ2-1
CDR3 length: 15
CDR3 protein: CSVEDYLAGNNEQFF
CDR3 DNA: TGCAGCGTTGAAGATTACCTAGCGGGGAACAATGAGCAGTTCTTC

V gene: TRBV2
clone size: .
D gene: TRBD2
J gene: TRBJ2-2
CDR3 length: 14
CDR3 protein: CASSETSYTGELFF
CDR3 DNA: TGTGCCAGCAGTGAGACTAGCTACACCGGGGAGCTGTTTTTT

V gene: TRBV11-1
clone size: .
D gene: .
J gene: TRBJ2-3
CDR3 length: 15
CDR3 protein: CAISVVAFCTDTQYF
CDR3 DNA: TGTGCCATCAGCGTAGTGGCCTTTTGCACAGATACGCAGTATTTT

V gene: TRBV9
clone size: .
D gene: .
J gene: TRBJ1-1
CDR3 length: 15
CDR3 protein: CASSVESGMNTEAFF
CDR3 DNA: TGTGCCAGCAGCGTAGAGTCAGGGATGAACACTGAAGCTTTCTTT

V gene: TRBV3-1
clone size: few
D gene: TRBD1
J gene: TRBJ2-7
CDR3 length: 15
CDR3 protein: CASSTRTGKTYEQYF
CDR3 DNA: TGTGCCAGCAGCACCCGGACAGGAAAAACTTACGAGCAGTACTTC

V gene: TRBV4-1
clone size: few
D gene: .
J gene: TRBJ1-2
CDR3 length: 18
CDR3 protein: CASSQSQTRQDVNYGYTF
CDR3 DNA: TGCGCCAGCAGCCAATCCCAAACCCGACAGGATGTTAACTATGGCTACACCTTC

V gene: TRBV12-3/TRBV12-4
clone size: .
D gene: TRBD2
J gene: TRBJ2-5
CDR3 length: 15
CDR3 protein: CASSFLAGGLETQYF
CDR3 DNA: TGTGCCAGCAGTTTCCTAGCGGGGGGGCTCGAGACCCAGTACTTC

V gene: TRBV6-1
clone size: few
D gene: .
J gene: TRBJ2-7
CDR3 length: 13
CDR3 protein: CASSDSLTYEQYF
CDR3 DNA: TGTGCCAGCAGTGATTCCTTGACCTACGAGCAGTACTTC

V gene: TRBV9
clone size: few
D gene: .
J gene: TRBJ1-5
CDR3 length: 16
CDR3 protein: CASSGPDTGLNQPQHF
CDR3 DNA: TGTGCCAGCAGCGGTCCCGACACGGGCCTTAATCAGCCCCAGCATTTT

V gene: TRBV12-3/TRBV12-4
clone size: .
D gene: TRBD1
J gene: TRBJ1-1
CDR3 length: 13
CDR3 protein: CASSQQGGSEAFF
CDR3 DNA: TGTGCCAGCAGTCAACAGGGGGGGTCTGAAGCTTTCTTT

V gene: TRBV27
clone size: .
D gene: TRBD2
J gene: TRBJ2-1
CDR3 length: 16
CDR3 protein: CASNPGGGAYFNEQFF
CDR3 DNA: TGTGCCAGCAACCCCGGCGGGGGGGCCTATTTCAATGAGCAGTTCTTC

V gene: TRBV2
clone size: .
D gene: .
J gene: TRBJ1-2
CDR3 length: 10
CDR3 protein: CASGGTSYTF
CDR3 DNA: TGTGCCAGCGGGGGGACCAGCTACACCTTC

V gene: TRBV28
clone size: few
D gene: .
J gene: TRBJ1-1
CDR3 length: 11
CDR3 protein: CASSLIDEAFF
CDR3 DNA: TGTGCCAGCAGTCTTATAGATGAAGCTTTCTTT

V gene: TRBV11-2
clone size: .
D gene: .
J gene: TRBJ1-1
CDR3 length: 15
CDR3 protein: CASSLGIAANTEAFF
CDR3 DNA: TGTGCCAGCAGCTTAGGAATCGCAGCCAACACTGAAGCTTTCTTT

V gene: TRBV28
clone size: few
D gene: .
J gene: TRBJ1-4
CDR3 length: 14
CDR3 protein: CASRQGTTNEKLFF
CDR3 DNA: TGTGCCAGCAGACAGGGAACAACTAATGAAAAACTGTTTTTT

V gene: TRBV13
clone size: many
D gene: .
J gene: TRBJ2-6
CDR3 length: 15
CDR3 protein: CASSARSSGANVLTF
CDR3 DNA: TGTGCCAGCAGCGCCCGGAGCTCTGGGGCCAACGTCCTGACTTTC

V gene: TRBV28
clone size: few
D gene: TRBD2
J gene: TRBJ2-2
CDR3 length: 18
CDR3 protein: CASSLGVASGSVAGELFF
CDR3 DNA: TGTGCCAGCAGTTTAGGAGTCGCTAGCGGGAGTGTCGCCGGGGAGCTGTTTTTT

V gene: TRBV7-6
clone size: .
D gene: .
J gene: TRBJ2-7
CDR3 length: 14
CDR3 protein: CASSLSGADYEQYF
CDR3 DNA: TGTGCCAGCAGCTTAAGTGGCGCCGACTACGAGCAGTACTTC

V gene: TRBV27
clone size: few
D gene: .
J gene: TRBJ1-6
CDR3 length: 13
CDR3 protein: CASASRGESPLHF
CDR3 DNA: TGTGCCAGCGCTTCCCGAGGAGAATCACCCCTCCACTTT

V gene: TRBV5-1
clone size: few
D gene: .
J gene: TRBJ2-2
CDR3 length: 14
CDR3 protein: CASSGSLVPGELFF
CDR3 DNA: TGCGCCAGCAGCGGCTCACTAGTTCCCGGGGAGCTGTTTTTT

V gene: TRBV9
clone size: .
D gene: .
J gene: TRBJ2-2
CDR3 length: 15
CDR3 protein: CASRPPLPYTGELFF
CDR3 DNA: TGTGCCAGCAGACCACCCCTCCCGTACACCGGGGAGCTGTTTTTT

V gene: TRBV5-1
clone size: many
D gene: .
J gene: TRBJ2-1
CDR3 length: 15
CDR3 protein: CASSTGQSSYNEQFF
CDR3 DNA: TGCGCCAGCAGTACCGGACAGAGCTCCTACAATGAGCAGTTCTTC

V gene: TRBV3-1
clone size: .
D gene: .
J gene: TRBJ2-5
CDR3 length: 14
CDR3 protein: CASSHGSGAETQYF
CDR3 DNA: TGTGCCAGCAGCCATGGGTCAGGGGCAGAGACCCAGTACTTC

V gene: TRBV5-1
clone size: .
D gene: .
J gene: TRBJ2-3
CDR3 length: 12
CDR3 protein: CASSAHGDTQYF
CDR3 DNA: TGCGCCAGCAGCGCCCACGGAGATACGCAGTATTTT

V gene: TRBV4-1
clone size: many
D gene: .
J gene: TRBJ1-1
CDR3 length: 14
CDR3 protein: CASSHKGLGTEAFF
CDR3 DNA: TGCGCCAGCAGCCACAAGGGGTTGGGCACTGAAGCTTTCTTT

V gene: TRBV2
clone size: .
D gene: TRBD2
J gene: TRBJ2-1
CDR3 length: 16
CDR3 protein: CASSERMAGVFNEQFF
CDR3 DNA: TGTGCCAGCAGTGAACGAATGGCGGGAGTGTTCAATGAGCAGTTCTTC

V gene: TRBV20-1
clone size: few
D gene: .
J gene: TRBJ2-1
CDR3 length: 15
CDR3 protein: CSASGKESFYNEQFF
CDR3 DNA: TGCAGTGCTAGCGGCAAGGAGAGCTTCTACAATGAGCAGTTCTTC

V gene: TRBV28
clone size: .
D gene: TRBD2
J gene: TRBJ2-5
CDR3 length: 16
CDR3 protein: CASSLHAGGLRETQYF
CDR3 DNA: TGTGCCAGCAGTTTACATGCGGGGGGGCTCCGGGAGACCCAGTACTTC

V gene: TRBV6-5
clone size: many
D gene: .
J gene: TRBJ1-1
CDR3 length: 15
CDR3 protein: CASSYGPGTGIEAFF
CDR3 DNA: TGTGCCAGCAGTTACGGTCCCGGGACCGGAATTGAAGCTTTCTTT

V gene: TRBV4-2
clone size: many
D gene: .
J gene: TRBJ2-7
CDR3 length: 14
CDR3 protein: CASSPPGDSYEQYF
CDR3 DNA: TGTGCCAGCAGCCCACCGGGAGACAGCTACGAGCAGTACTTC

V gene: TRBV29-1
clone size: .
D gene: .
J gene: TRBJ2-1
CDR3 length: 11
CDR3 protein: CSVELVLQQFF
CDR3 DNA: TGCAGCGTTGAATTAGTGCTTCAGCAGTTCTTC

V gene: TRBV27
clone size: .
D gene: .
J gene: TRBJ2-1
CDR3 length: 14
CDR3 protein: CASGPGGSTNEQFF
CDR3 DNA: TGTGCCAGCGGCCCAGGAGGATCAACCAATGAGCAGTTCTTC

V gene: TRBV27
clone size: .
D gene: TRBD1
J gene: TRBJ1-2
CDR3 length: 12
CDR3 protein: CASSQGGGGYTF
CDR3 DNA: TGTGCCAGCAGTCAGGGGGGTGGAGGCTACACCTTC

V gene: TRBV15
clone size: few
D gene: TRBD2
J gene: TRBJ2-5
CDR3 length: 16
CDR3 protein: CATSSTLAGGPETQYF
CDR3 DNA: TGTGCCACCAGCAGTACACTAGCGGGAGGGCCGGAGACCCAGTACTTC

V gene: TRBV11-2
clone size: few
D gene: .
J gene: TRBJ2-3
CDR3 length: 15
CDR3 protein: CASSLGIRDTDTQYF
CDR3 DNA: TGTGCCAGCAGCTTAGGGATTAGGGACACAGATACGCAGTATTTT

V gene: TRBV4-1
clone size: few
D gene: TRBD2
J gene: TRBJ2-5
CDR3 length: 17
CDR3 protein: CASSQGLAGGREETQYF
CDR3 DNA: TGCGCCAGCAGCCAGGGGCTAGCGGGAGGGCGCGAAGAGACCCAGTACTTC

V gene: TRBV27
clone size: .
D gene: TRBD2
J gene: TRBJ2-3
CDR3 length: 16
CDR3 protein: CASSPPKREGTDTQYF
CDR3 DNA: TGTGCCAGCAGTCCTCCCAAGCGGGAGGGCACAGATACGCAGTATTTT

V gene: TRBV3-1
clone size: many
D gene: TRBD2
J gene: TRBJ2-1
CDR3 length: 16
CDR3 protein: CASSQGLAGSFYEQFF
CDR3 DNA: TGTGCCAGCAGCCAAGGACTAGCGGGATCATTCTATGAGCAGTTCTTC

V gene: TRBV7-8
clone size: .
D gene: TRBD2
J gene: TRBJ2-5
CDR3 length: 14
CDR3 protein: CASSLVTSVETQYF
CDR3 DNA: TGTGCCAGCAGCTTAGTGACTAGCGTGGAGACCCAGTACTTC

V gene: TRBV5-1
clone size: few
D gene: TRBD2
J gene: TRBJ2-5
CDR3 length: 11
CDR3 protein: CASSDSGAVYF
CDR3 DNA: TGCGCCAGCAGCGATAGCGGGGCCGTGTACTTC

V gene: TRBV19
clone size: few
D gene: TRBD1
J gene: TRBJ2-1
CDR3 length: 15
CDR3 protein: CASTRPGQGDNEQFF
CDR3 DNA: TGTGCCAGTACCCGACCGGGACAGGGGGATAATGAGCAGTTCTTC

V gene: TRBV6-2/TRBV6-3
clone size: .
D gene: .
J gene: TRBJ2-3
CDR3 length: 14
CDR3 protein: CASSLAWGGDTQYF
CDR3 DNA: TGTGCCAGCAGTTTAGCATGGGGAGGAGATACGCAGTATTTT

V gene: TRBV9
clone size: once
D gene: .
J gene: TRBJ1-2
CDR3 length: 14
CDR3 protein: CASSSAETEYGYTF
CDR3 DNA: TGTGCCAGCAGCTCAGCCGAGACAGAGTATGGCTACACCTTC

V gene: TRBV16
clone size: .
D gene: .
J gene: TRBJ1-1
CDR3 length: 13
CDR3 protein: CASSQFVNTEAFF
CDR3 DNA: TGTGCCAGCAGCCAATTTGTGAACACTGAAGCTTTCTTT